A selection of T cell receptor beta chains follows, all from one sample in a study of control samples from healthy donors and cancer patients. Sequenced by immunoSEQ multiplex PCR; TCRdb stores in-frame clones only, minus some. The data show about 92,000 clones, with roughly 86% seen just once and about 9.2% held by the top ten. Sequenced material: blood. The receptors here all came from a woman in her fifties or sixties in good health. Each CDR3 is given with its conserved first and last residue. The D gene is left open where the match is weak. Expanded clones are given a class, and other clones once, few, many or no size at all.

TGCGCCAGCAGTGAGTCGACCCCTAGCGGGAGGATCTACGAGCAGTACTTC	CASSESTPSGRIYEQYF	TRBJ2-7	TRBV10-1	TRBD2	-
TGTGCCAGCAGGGGGAGGCTCAGCGAGCAGTACTTC	CASRGRLSEQYF	TRBJ2-7	TRBV6-1	-	-
TGTGCCAGCAGGCGGGCAGGGGTAGAGCAGTTCTTC	CASRRAGVEQFF	TRBJ2-1	TRBV28	-	-
TGTGCCAGCAGCCCCAAGTCGCGGCAGAGCTCCTACGAGCAGTACTTC	CASSPKSRQSSYEQYF	TRBJ2-7	TRBV3-1/TRBV3-2	-	-
TGTGCCAGCAGTTTAATCCCAGGGTCTTATGCAAATCAGCCCCAGCATTTT	CASSLIPGSYANQPQHF	TRBJ1-5	TRBV28	-	once
TGTGCCAGCTCACCCTCCGGGGGCTCGAACACTGAAGCTTTCTTT	CASSPSGGSNTEAFF	TRBJ1-1	TRBV18	-	-
TGTGCCAGCAGTTTAACTAGCGGGGGGCAAGAGACCCAGTACTTC	CASSLTSGGQETQYF	TRBJ2-5	TRBV28	TRBD2	few
TGTGCCAGCAGCAACCGGGACAGCTACGAGCAGTACTTC	CASSNRDSYEQYF	TRBJ2-7	TRBV7-9	TRBD1	-
TGCGCCAGCAGCTTAGACAGAGGTACGCAGTATTTT	CASSLDRGTQYF	TRBJ2-3	TRBV5-1	-	-
TGTGCCAGCAGCTTATTCGAACACAACAATCAGCCCCAGCATTTT	CASSLFEHNNQPQHF	TRBJ1-5	TRBV7-8	-	-
TGTGCCAGTAGTAAACGAGGAGACTATGGCTACACCTTC	CASSKRGDYGYTF	TRBJ1-2	TRBV19	-	-
TGTGCCAGCTCACCAAACACAGGGAGCTCCTACGAGCAGTACTTC	CASSPNTGSSYEQYF	TRBJ2-7	TRBV18	-	-
TGTGCCAGCAGCCTGAACCGGGACAGCAATTCACCCCTCCACTTT	CASSLNRDSNSPLHF	TRBJ1-6	TRBV9	TRBD1	-
TGTGCCAGCTGCATCGTCAATGAAAAACTGTTTTTT	CASCIVNEKLFF	TRBJ1-4	TRBV12-3/TRBV12-4	-	once
TGTGCCAGTAGTGAGAGGACAGGGACCTACAATGAGCAGTTCTTC	CASSERTGTYNEQFF	TRBJ2-1	TRBV19	TRBD1	-
TGTGCCAGCAGCCAAAGACTAGCGGGAAGTGAGCAGTTCTTC	CASSQRLAGSEQFF	TRBJ2-1	TRBV3-1/TRBV3-2	TRBD2	-
TGTGCCAGCAGCTTCAGTTCAGGGTTGGGATACTACGAGCAGTACTTC	CASSFSSGLGYYEQYF	TRBJ2-7	TRBV5-5	-	-